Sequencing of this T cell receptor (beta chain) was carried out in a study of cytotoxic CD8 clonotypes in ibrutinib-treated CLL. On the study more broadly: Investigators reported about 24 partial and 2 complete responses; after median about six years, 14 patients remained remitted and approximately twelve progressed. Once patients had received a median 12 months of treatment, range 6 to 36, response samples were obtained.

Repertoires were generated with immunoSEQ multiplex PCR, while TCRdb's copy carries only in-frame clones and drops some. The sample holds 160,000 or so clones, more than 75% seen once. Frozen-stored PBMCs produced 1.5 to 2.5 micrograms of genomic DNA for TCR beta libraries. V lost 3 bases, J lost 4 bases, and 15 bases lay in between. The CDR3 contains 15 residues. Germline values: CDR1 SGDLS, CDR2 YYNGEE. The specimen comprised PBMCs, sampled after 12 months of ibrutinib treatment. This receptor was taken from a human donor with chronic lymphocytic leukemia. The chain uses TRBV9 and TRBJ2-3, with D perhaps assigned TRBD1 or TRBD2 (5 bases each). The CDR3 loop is CASSGRLRGADTQYF. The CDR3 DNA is TGTGCCAGCAGCGGAAGACTAAGGGGCGCAGATACGCAGTATTTT.